This TCR beta chain was identified during a study of blood T cell repertoires in COVID-19. Study context: Italy, Spain and the United States were the sources of the convalescent and acute COVID-19 samples. PBMCs, B-cell-depleted T cells, or T cells were the source of the cDNA or gDNA that made up the material.

Germline V lookup: CDR1 SGDLS, CDR2 YYNGEE. V was clipped by 4 bases and J by 4 bases; unmatched bases: 9. The CDR3 is 15 amino acids. This clone has at least ten counts. Per the original methods: How many nucleated cells were present was estimated from reference gene primer amplification. Assay: immunoSEQ multiplex PCR; the TCRdb copy retains only in-frame clones and omits some. The V and J calls and clone size were taken over from that table, and D and trimming were inferred from the DNA. The profile shows under 200,000 clones, roughly 85% of them singletons. This sequence joins TRBV9 and TRBJ2-7, with 9 bases fitting TRBD1. This TCR came from a woman aged 80 or over with acute or convalescent COVID-19. The sample taken for sequencing was peripheral blood. CDR3 sequence: CASSLGQGVGYEQYF. Written as DNA, the CDR3 is TGTGCCAGCAGCCTGGGACAGGGCGTTGGATACGAGCAGTACTTC.